Sequencing of this TCR beta chain was carried out in a study of chemoradiotherapy in HPV16-positive cancers. Whole-study results and caveats: During treatment, candidate HPV-specific clones and E7-related motifs expanded in tumor. HPV-specific T cells were functionally defined from only a couple of HPV16-positive patients.

The CDR3 has 16 amino acids. V lost 1 base to trimming and J lost 3 bases, with 16 bases between them. Remarks on this clone: The antigen is not known.

Here immunoSEQ multiplex PCR was the method, and the copy in TCRdb shows in-frame clones only, minus some. The repertoire includes 40,000 to 60,000 clones, around 90% of them detected once, and 2.5% to 4% sits in the top ten. The TCR was taken from a human donor with HPV-associated anogenital cancer. Sequences were derived from blood, sampled from a patient who underwent chemoradiotherapy. The V gene is TRBV23-1, the J gene TRBJ2-7; the D is unclear. TRBV23-1 is flagged as an ORF with uncertain function. The CDR3 reads CASSQYFGGPGYEQYF. Here the CDR3 DNA reads TGCGCCAGCAGTCAATACTTCGGTGGGCCGGGCTACGAGCAGTACTTC.